This entry concerns a single TCR beta chain. Its cognate antigen is unknown. The CDR3 loop spans 14 amino acids. Germline lookup yields CDR1 KGHSH and CDR2 LQKENI. Germline trimming cut 3 bases from V and 6 bases from J; bases unmatched to any gene: 5. The treatment denotes: oral pan-JAK inhibitor, 5-10 mg twice daily. The entry originates in a study of CD8+ T cells in alopecia areata. Study-level information: At a dose of 5 to 10 mg twice daily, oral tofacitinib was given to treated patients.

Broader study findings: Scalp samples also yield sequences of resident alphabeta T cells from normal skin.

RNA extraction was followed by reverse transcription into cDNA, which acted as the sequencing template. Using immunoSEQ multiplex PCR, the repertoire was profiled, and TCRdb retains in-frame clones only, with some absent. Of about 180,000 clones listed, roughly 58% were seen once; the top ten hold more than 15%. The specimen comprised CD4+ T cells sorted from blood, sampled at roughly week 55, from a patient treated with tofacitinib. The genes are TRBV18 and TRBJ1-5; 7 positions agree with TRBD1. The sequence derives from a human donor with alopecia areata. CDR3 protein: CASSPDRESQPQHF. The DNA for the CDR3 is TGTGCCAGCTCACCCGACAGGGAAAGTCAGCCCCAGCATTTT.